This is a list of T cell receptor beta chains from one sample in a study of Ad26.COV2.S vaccination and SARS-CoV-2 variants. Sequencing used immunoSEQ multiplex PCR; TCRdb keeps in-frame clones, though not all of them. Of more than 300,000 clones in the sample, 70% to 90% were seen once. The sample consisted of peripheral blood, taken in a trial of Ad26.COV2.S vaccine versus placebo. The source of these receptors is a person between 18 and 65 years old who received the Ad26.COV2.S COVID-19 vaccine or a placebo. Each CDR3 is given with its conserved first and last residue. The D gene is left open where the match is weak. Clone size is shown for a subset of rows, as once, few, many or a class of expanded clone.

D gene: -; clone size: -; V gene: TRBV18; J gene: TRBJ1-2; CDR3 DNA: TGTGCCAGCTCACCCGCCGAGGACCGAGCTAACTATGGCTACACCTTC; CDR3 protein: CASSPAEDRANYGYTF
D gene: TRBD1; clone size: -; V gene: TRBV7-6; J gene: TRBJ1-1; CDR3 DNA: TGTGCCAGCAGCTTAGTCCGGGACAGGGAGAACACTGAAGCTTTCTTT; CDR3 protein: CASSLVRDRENTEAFF
D gene: -; clone size: -; V gene: TRBV30; J gene: TRBJ1-1; CDR3 DNA: TGTGCCTGGAGTGGCGGCAGGGAAGCTTTCTTT; CDR3 protein: CAWSGGREAFF
D gene: -; clone size: few; V gene: TRBV18; J gene: TRBJ2-7; CDR3 DNA: TGTGCCAGCTCACCCCGGCCGAGACGGTACTCCTACGAGCAGTACTTC; CDR3 protein: CASSPRPRRYSYEQYF
D gene: TRBD1; clone size: few; V gene: TRBV5-6; J gene: TRBJ1-1; CDR3 DNA: TGTGCCAGCAGCTTTACAGGGGAGACTTTCTTT; CDR3 protein: CASSFTGETFF
D gene: -; clone size: -; V gene: TRBV7-9; J gene: TRBJ1-2; CDR3 DNA: TGTGCCAGCAGCTTAGAGTCTAAGGGAGGGAGTGGCTACACCTTC; CDR3 protein: CASSLESKGGSGYTF
D gene: -; clone size: -; V gene: TRBV5-4; J gene: TRBJ2-1; CDR3 DNA: TGTGCCAGCAGCTTGAATTCGGCTAACTGGAATGAGCAGTTCTTC; CDR3 protein: CASSLNSANWNEQFF
D gene: -; clone size: -; V gene: TRBV12-3/TRBV12-4; J gene: TRBJ2-7; CDR3 DNA: TGTGCCAGCAGCCTAGGGGTGGGCGAGCAGTACTTC; CDR3 protein: CASSLGVGEQYF
D gene: -; clone size: -; V gene: TRBV7-9; J gene: TRBJ1-3; CDR3 DNA: TGTGCCAGCAGCCAGGACAGACTCACTGGAAACACCATATATTTT; CDR3 protein: CASSQDRLTGNTIYF
D gene: -; clone size: -; V gene: TRBV29-1; J gene: TRBJ1-5; CDR3 DNA: TGCAGCGTTGAAGGGTCGGGGGATCAGCCCCAGCATTTT; CDR3 protein: CSVEGSGDQPQHF
D gene: TRBD1; clone size: -; V gene: TRBV25-1; J gene: TRBJ1-1; CDR3 DNA: TGTGCCAGCAGTGTCACAGGGGGCACTGAAGCTTTCTTT; CDR3 protein: CASSVTGGTEAFF
D gene: TRBD2; clone size: few; V gene: TRBV5-5; J gene: TRBJ2-2; CDR3 DNA: TGTGCCAGCAGCTGGGTAGCGGGGGCGAACACCGGGGAGCTGTTTTTT; CDR3 protein: CASSWVAGANTGELFF
D gene: TRBD1; clone size: -; V gene: TRBV5-1; J gene: TRBJ2-2; CDR3 DNA: TGCGCCGCCCGACAGGGAACGAACACCGGGGAGCTGTTTTTT; CDR3 protein: CAARQGTNTGELFF
D gene: TRBD2; clone size: -; V gene: TRBV7-9; J gene: TRBJ2-2; CDR3 DNA: TGTGCCACCTCCCGACTAGCGGGGGGACGCACCCGGAACACCGGGGAGCTGTTTTTT; CDR3 protein: CATSRLAGGRTRNTGELFF
D gene: -; clone size: -; V gene: TRBV6-1; J gene: TRBJ2-5; CDR3 DNA: TGTGCCAGCAGTGAACGTTCCCTAGGGGGGGAAGAGACCCAGTACTTC; CDR3 protein: CASSERSLGGEETQYF
D gene: -; clone size: -; V gene: TRBV15; J gene: TRBJ2-6; CDR3 DNA: TGTGCCACCAGCAGAGATGAGGGGGTCGGGGCCAACGTCCTGACTTTC; CDR3 protein: CATSRDEGVGANVLTF
D gene: -; clone size: -; V gene: TRBV10-3; J gene: TRBJ1-1; CDR3 DNA: TGTGCCATCAAGCAGGCCCCCGAACTCGGTGAAGCTTTCTTT; CDR3 protein: CAIKQAPELGEAFF
D gene: -; clone size: -; V gene: TRBV4-2; J gene: TRBJ2-5; CDR3 DNA: TGTGCCAGCAGCCGACCGACTGGGGACCAAGAGACCCAGTACTTC; CDR3 protein: CASSRPTGDQETQYF
D gene: TRBD1; clone size: -; V gene: TRBV4-3; J gene: TRBJ1-5; CDR3 DNA: TGCGCCAGCAGCCAAGAATGGGACAGGCCTTTTCAGCCCCAGCATTTT; CDR3 protein: CASSQEWDRPFQPQHF
D gene: TRBD2; clone size: -; V gene: TRBV5-1; J gene: TRBJ2-3; CDR3 DNA: TGCGCCAGCAGCTGGGCCGGGACTAGCGGCACAGATACGCAGTATTTT; CDR3 protein: CASSWAGTSGTDTQYF
D gene: TRBD2; clone size: -; V gene: TRBV5-1; J gene: TRBJ2-7; CDR3 DNA: TGCGCCAGCAGCTTGGGGGGACTAGCGGGTTCCTACGAGCAGTACTTC; CDR3 protein: CASSLGGLAGSYEQYF
D gene: -; clone size: -; V gene: TRBV19; J gene: TRBJ2-2; CDR3 DNA: TGTGCCAGTAGTATCCGATGGGGTTCCGGGGAGCTGTTTTTT; CDR3 protein: CASSIRWGSGELFF
D gene: -; clone size: -; V gene: TRBV4-1; J gene: TRBJ2-7; CDR3 DNA: TGCGCCAGCAGCCAAACTCTGAACTACGAGCAGTACTTC; CDR3 protein: CASSQTLNYEQYF
D gene: -; clone size: -; V gene: TRBV5-4; J gene: TRBJ2-7; CDR3 DNA: TGTGCCAGCAGCTTGGAGCCGGGATACGAGCAGTACTTC; CDR3 protein: CASSLEPGYEQYF
D gene: -; clone size: -; V gene: TRBV13; J gene: TRBJ2-3; CDR3 DNA: TGTGCCAGCAGCTCCAGCCCATCTAGCAGCTACACAGATACGCAGTATTTT; CDR3 protein: CASSSSPSSSYTDTQYF
D gene: -; clone size: -; V gene: TRBV11-2; J gene: TRBJ2-7; CDR3 DNA: TGTGCCAGCAGCTTAACAAGGCAGCACTCCTACGAGCAGTACTTC; CDR3 protein: CASSLTRQHSYEQYF
D gene: -; clone size: -; V gene: TRBV24-1; J gene: TRBJ2-3; CDR3 DNA: TGTGCCACCAGTGACAGGGTAAAAGGGACAGATACGCAGTATTTT; CDR3 protein: CATSDRVKGTDTQYF
D gene: -; clone size: -; V gene: TRBV29-1; J gene: TRBJ2-7; CDR3 DNA: TGCAGCGCCAGCGGTTCCTACGAGCAGTACTTC; CDR3 protein: CSASGSYEQYF
D gene: TRBD1; clone size: -; V gene: TRBV5-6; J gene: TRBJ1-2; CDR3 DNA: TGTGCCAGCAGCCCGGAATACAGGGGAGGTGGCTACACCTTC; CDR3 protein: CASSPEYRGGGYTF
D gene: TRBD1; clone size: -; V gene: TRBV5-1; J gene: TRBJ2-3; CDR3 DNA: TGCGCCAGCAGCTCTAGAGGACAGGGCTCAGATACGCAGTATTTT; CDR3 protein: CASSSRGQGSDTQYF
D gene: -; clone size: once; V gene: TRBV7-2; J gene: TRBJ2-2; CDR3 DNA: TGTGCCAGCAGCTGGTACACCGGGGAGCTGTTTTTT; CDR3 protein: CASSWYTGELFF
D gene: -; clone size: -; V gene: TRBV10-2; J gene: TRBJ2-1; CDR3 DNA: TGCGCCAGCAGTGACTGGGGGCAGGCCTACAATGAGCAGTTCTTC; CDR3 protein: CASSDWGQAYNEQFF
D gene: -; clone size: -; V gene: TRBV27; J gene: TRBJ1-3; CDR3 DNA: TGTGCCAGCAGTCCGCAGGGAGGACTCTCTGGAAACACCATATATTTT; CDR3 protein: CASSPQGGLSGNTIYF
D gene: TRBD1; clone size: -; V gene: TRBV6-1; J gene: TRBJ1-5; CDR3 DNA: TGTGCCAGCAGTGACAACAGGGGGAATCAGCCCCAGCATTTT; CDR3 protein: CASSDNRGNQPQHF
D gene: -; clone size: -; V gene: TRBV5-4; J gene: TRBJ1-2; CDR3 DNA: TGTGCCAGCAGCTTGGACAAGTACAATGGCTACACCTTC; CDR3 protein: CASSLDKYNGYTF
D gene: -; clone size: -; V gene: TRBV7-2; J gene: TRBJ1-2; CDR3 DNA: TGTGCCAGCAGCCCTCAGGGGAATAGCTATGGCTACACCTTC; CDR3 protein: CASSPQGNSYGYTF
D gene: -; clone size: -; V gene: TRBV7-2; J gene: TRBJ2-7; CDR3 DNA: TGTGCCAGCAGCTTATTTTTAGTCTCCTACGAGCAGTACTTC; CDR3 protein: CASSLFLVSYEQYF
D gene: -; clone size: -; V gene: TRBV7-2; J gene: TRBJ1-1; CDR3 DNA: TGTGCCAGCAGCTTACGGCAGTTGAACACTGAAGCTTTCTTT; CDR3 protein: CASSLRQLNTEAFF
D gene: -; clone size: -; V gene: TRBV30; J gene: TRBJ1-1; CDR3 DNA: TGTGCCTGGAGTCAACGAAGGCTGGGATACGGCACTGAAGCTTTCTTT; CDR3 protein: CAWSQRRLGYGTEAFF
D gene: -; clone size: once; V gene: TRBV30; J gene: TRBJ2-3; CDR3 DNA: TGTGCCCTCGCCTCCACAGATACGCAGTATTTT; CDR3 protein: CALASTDTQYF
D gene: -; clone size: once; V gene: TRBV19; J gene: TRBJ2-6; CDR3 DNA: TGTGCCAGTAGTATCTACACCTCTGGGGCCAACGTCCTGACTTTC; CDR3 protein: CASSIYTSGANVLTF
D gene: -; clone size: -; V gene: TRBV10-2; J gene: TRBJ1-2; CDR3 DNA: TGCGCCAGCAATGACACGGCAGGGGTCTATGGCTACACCTTC; CDR3 protein: CASNDTAGVYGYTF
D gene: -; clone size: -; V gene: TRBV18; J gene: TRBJ2-5; CDR3 DNA: TGTGCCAGCAGGGCCTCGGGCACCCCGGAGACCCAGTACTTC; CDR3 protein: CASRASGTPETQYF
D gene: TRBD1; clone size: -; V gene: TRBV6-2/TRBV6-3; J gene: TRBJ2-1; CDR3 DNA: TGTGCCAGCAGCCCGGACAGGGGGCTTATGGATGAGCAGTTCTTC; CDR3 protein: CASSPDRGLMDEQFF
D gene: TRBD1; clone size: few; V gene: TRBV6-5; J gene: TRBJ1-1; CDR3 DNA: TGTGCCGCAAGACAGGGTGGGGACACTGAAGCTTTCTTT; CDR3 protein: CAARQGGDTEAFF